The entry that follows covers one TCR beta chain sequence. Every isolated RNA sample was fully reverse transcribed, so sequencing captured expressed TCRB transcripts. The table came from immunoSEQ multiplex PCR; TCRdb's copy has only in-frame clones and leaves some out. There are under 200,000 clones in the sample; approximately 9.1% occur only once, and about 2.1% lies in the top ten. J was trimmed by 4 bases and V by 4 bases; bases with no gene match: 7. Germline V gene sequence: CDR1 SGHKS, CDR2 YYEKEE (reference sequence). The CDR3 has 14 residues. These data are taken from a study of beta chain features in type 1 diabetes. Looking at the study overall: The samples had about 100,000,000 sorted cells examined in all.

Every donor had blood drawn once into heparin, approximately 120 mL on average. This chain joins TRBV5-5 and TRBJ2-5, with 7 bases matching TRBD2. This receptor was identified in a woman aged 18-35 years in good health. Material: central memory CD4+ T cells from blood. The CDR3 reads CASSHLAGLETQYF. CDR3 DNA sequence: TGTGCCAGCAGCCACTTAGCGGGCCTAGAGACCCAGTACTTC.